A selection of T cell receptor beta chains follows, all from one sample in a study of T cell responses to AZD1222 COVID-19 vaccine. TCRdb's copy holds only in-frame clones and misses some; the assay was immunoSEQ multiplex PCR. The repertoire holds over 150,000 clones, approximately 88% seen once, with approximately 4.3% in the top ten. This material consisted of peripheral blood, taken 28 days after the second AZD1222 dose. All receptors come from an adult who received the AZD1222 COVID-19 vaccine. The CDR3 runs from the conserved cysteine through the conserved F or W. The order of the fields is CDR3 protein, CDR3 DNA, clone size, J gene, D gene, V gene. D genes are given only for firm matches. Size is omitted from some rows. Given values are once, few, many or a class for expanded clones.

CASSPGLSGYTF	TGTGCCAGCAGCCCCGGCCTAAGTGGCTACACCTTC	once	TRBJ1-2	.	TRBV3-1/TRBV3-2
CASSSGTAAYEQYF	TGTGCCAGCAGTTCCGGGACAGCCGCTTACGAGCAGTACTTC	few	TRBJ2-7	TRBD1	TRBV6-6
CASSKANTEAFF	TGTGCCAGCAGCAAAGCGAACACTGAAGCTTTCTTT	few	TRBJ1-1	.	TRBV2
CAISETGTANTEAFF	TGTGCCATCAGTGAGACCGGGACAGCGAACACTGAAGCTTTCTTT	.	TRBJ1-1	TRBD1	TRBV10-3
CASSTGTGWNEQFF	TGTGCCAGCAGCACCGGGACAGGGTGGAATGAGCAGTTCTTC	.	TRBJ2-1	TRBD1	TRBV5-6
CASSLTAASNQPQHF	TGTGCCAGCAGCTTAACGGCGGCAAGCAATCAGCCCCAGCATTTT	once	TRBJ1-5	.	TRBV7-2
CATSRDPAGGLGDTQYF	TGTGCCACCAGCAGAGATCCGGCGGGGGGCCTTGGAGATACGCAGTATTTT	.	TRBJ2-3	TRBD2	TRBV15
CASSPSLAGGNTQYF	TGTGCCTCCTCCCCCTCACTAGCGGGGGGGAATACGCAGTATTTT	.	TRBJ2-3	TRBD2	TRBV19
CASSVGAQGTFF	TGTGCCAGTAGTGTAGGTGCCCAGGGAACTTTCTTT	.	TRBJ1-1	.	TRBV19
CASTERDAIPYTF	TGTGCCAGTACGGAGAGGGACGCAATCCCCTACACCTTC	.	TRBJ1-2	.	TRBV19
CASSQETWDTQYF	TGCGCCAGCAGCCAAGAGACGTGGGATACGCAGTATTTT	.	TRBJ2-3	.	TRBV4-3
CASSYRVGRGNNEQFF	TGTGCCAGCAGCTATAGGGTGGGGCGGGGCAACAATGAGCAGTTCTTC	few	TRBJ2-1	.	TRBV7-2
CASSIRTNEKLFF	TGTGCCAGTAGTATACGAACTAATGAAAAACTGTTTTTT	.	TRBJ1-4	.	TRBV19
CASSWGVLNTEAFF	TGTGCCAGTAGTTGGGGTGTATTGAACACTGAAGCTTTCTTT	.	TRBJ1-1	.	TRBV19
CASGRVQETQYF	TGTGCCAGCGGGCGGGTCCAAGAGACCCAGTACTTC	.	TRBJ2-5	.	TRBV6-5
CASSLVSYYSHNEQFF	TGTGCCAGCAGCTTAGTTTCCTACTACTCGCACAATGAGCAGTTCTTC	few	TRBJ2-1	.	TRBV7-2
CASSLDKDDRVSDYGYTF	TGTGCCAGCAGCTTAGACAAAGATGACAGGGTATCAGACTATGGCTACACCTTC	few	TRBJ1-2	TRBD1	TRBV11-3
CASSDYREQEPQHF	TGTGCCAGCAGTGATTACAGGGAACAGGAGCCCCAGCATTTT	.	TRBJ1-5	.	TRBV6-1
CASSDDGTYGYTF	TGCGCCAGCAGTGACGACGGGACCTATGGCTACACCTTC	.	TRBJ1-2	.	TRBV10-2
CASSAPGGNYGYTF	TGTGCCAGCTCAGCCCCAGGGGGCAACTATGGCTACACCTTC	.	TRBJ1-2	TRBD1	TRBV18
CAWSRTYEQYF	TGTGCCTGGAGCAGAACCTACGAGCAGTACTTC	many	TRBJ2-7	.	TRBV30
CASSLRRGGASDTQYF	TGTGCCAGCAGCCTCCGACGCGGGGGGGCTTCAGATACGCAGTATTTT	once	TRBJ2-3	TRBD2	TRBV14
CSVGKDRGMNTEAFF	TGCAGCGTTGGTAAGGACAGGGGCATGAACACTGAAGCTTTCTTT	.	TRBJ1-1	TRBD1	TRBV29-1
CASSRSFTEQFF	TGTGCCAGCAGCCGGAGTTTTACTGAGCAGTTCTTC	.	TRBJ2-1	.	TRBV16
CASTPTNEKLFF	TGTGCCAGCACCCCAACTAATGAAAAACTGTTTTTT	.	TRBJ1-4	.	TRBV2
CASRTGGGTGELFF	TGTGCCAGCAGGACAGGGGGAGGTACCGGGGAGCTGTTTTTT	few	TRBJ2-2	TRBD1	TRBV6-5
CASTARGSGANVLTF	TGTGCCAGCACAGCCAGGGGTTCTGGGGCCAACGTCCTGACTTTC	once	TRBJ2-6	.	TRBV6-6
CASSLGGLGVHEQYF	TGTGCCAGCAGCTTAGGGGGACTAGGTGTTCACGAGCAGTACTTC	.	TRBJ2-7	TRBD2	TRBV7-9
CASRDRGLGGYTF	TGTGCCTCCCGGGACAGGGGTCTCGGCGGCTACACCTTC	.	TRBJ1-2	TRBD1	TRBV30
CASSMDPSSGNTIYF	TGCGCCAGCAGCATGGACCCATCCTCTGGAAACACCATATATTTT	.	TRBJ1-3	.	TRBV5-1
CAWSVKPGGGELFF	TGTGCCTGGAGTGTCAAACCGGGTGGGGGGGAGCTGTTTTTT	.	TRBJ2-2	.	TRBV30
CASSFFTVKETQYF	TGTGCCAGCAGCTTTTTTACAGTCAAAGAGACCCAGTACTTC	.	TRBJ2-5	.	TRBV7-9
CATSDLQTGNRSYEQYF	TGTGCCACCAGTGATTTGCAGACAGGGAATCGCTCCTACGAGCAGTACTTC	.	TRBJ2-7	TRBD1	TRBV24-1